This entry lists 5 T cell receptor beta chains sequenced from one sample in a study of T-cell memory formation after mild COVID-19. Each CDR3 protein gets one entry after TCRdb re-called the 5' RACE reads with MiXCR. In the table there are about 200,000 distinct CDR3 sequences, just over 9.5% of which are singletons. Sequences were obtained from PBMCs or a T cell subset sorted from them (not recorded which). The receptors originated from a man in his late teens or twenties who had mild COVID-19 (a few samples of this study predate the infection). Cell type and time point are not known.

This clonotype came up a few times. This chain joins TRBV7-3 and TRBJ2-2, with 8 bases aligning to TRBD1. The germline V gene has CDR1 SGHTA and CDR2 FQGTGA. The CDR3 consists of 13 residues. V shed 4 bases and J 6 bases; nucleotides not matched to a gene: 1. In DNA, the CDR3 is TGTGCCAGCAGCTCGACAGGGGCCGGGGAGCTGTTTTTT. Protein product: CASSSTGAGELFF.

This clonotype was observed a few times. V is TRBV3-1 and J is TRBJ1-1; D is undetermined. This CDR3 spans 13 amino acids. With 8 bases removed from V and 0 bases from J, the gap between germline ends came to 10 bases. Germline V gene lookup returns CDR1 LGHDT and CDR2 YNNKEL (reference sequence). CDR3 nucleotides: TGTGCCAGCTGCAGGACGGTGAACACTGAAGCTTTCTTT. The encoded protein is CASCRTVNTEAFF.

Written as DNA, the CDR3 is TGTGCCAGCAGTTTACTAGCGGGGGGGGCGTCGAGTACGCAGTATTTT. It yields the protein CASSLLAGGASSTQYF. V gene TRBV6-4 combines with J gene TRBJ2-3; 13 nucleotides agree with TRBD2. Germline V gives CDR1 MRHNA, CDR2 SNTAGT. The CDR3 is 16 amino acids. The V gene end was trimmed by 5 bases and the J gene end by 8 bases; junction bases not matched to a gene: 10.

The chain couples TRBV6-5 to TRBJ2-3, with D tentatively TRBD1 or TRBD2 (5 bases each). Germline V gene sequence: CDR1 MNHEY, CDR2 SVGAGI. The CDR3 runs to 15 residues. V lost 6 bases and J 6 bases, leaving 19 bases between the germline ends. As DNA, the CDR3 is TGTGCCAGCAGAAGTCGGGACCGCCTGGCGGATACGCAGTATTTT. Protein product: CASRSRDRLADTQYF.

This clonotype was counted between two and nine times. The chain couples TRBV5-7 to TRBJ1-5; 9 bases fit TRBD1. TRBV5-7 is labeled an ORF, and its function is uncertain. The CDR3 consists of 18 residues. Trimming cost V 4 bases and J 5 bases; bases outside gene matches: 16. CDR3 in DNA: TGTGCCAGCAGCCGGCCTAGTCGCTTGGGACAGGGTGATCAGCCCCAGCATTTT. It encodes CASSRPSRLGQGDQPQHF.